Following are 2 T cell receptor beta chains from one sample sequenced in a study of T cell responses to AZD1222 COVID-19 vaccine. TCRdb's copy holds only in-frame clones and misses some; the assay was immunoSEQ multiplex PCR. This sample has approximately 110,000 clones, with 75% to 90% found just once. Sample: peripheral blood, taken on day 0 of AZD1222 vaccination. The receptors derive from an adult in good health.

J is TRBJ2-5 and V is TRBV2; D remains ambiguous. The CDR3 length is 14 residues. With 11 bases removed from V and 0 bases from J, the gap between germline ends came to 16 bases. The germline V gene encodes CDR1 SNHLY and CDR2 FYNNEI. The CDR3: CAGCERHNQETQYF. The CDR3 DNA follows: TGTGCCGGGTGTGAGAGACACAACCAAGAGACCCAGTACTTC.

V and J are TRBV28 and TRBJ1-2; 9 nucleotides align to TRBD1. In germline, CDR1 is MDHEN, CDR2 SYDVKM. The CDR3 is 15 amino acids. The V gene end was trimmed by 3 bases and the J gene end by 4 bases; junction bases not matched to a gene: 6. The chain's CDR3 is CASSFRTGVLYGYTF. The CDR3 DNA reads as TGTGCCAGCAGTTTTCGGACAGGGGTCCTCTATGGCTACACCTTC.